This is a list of T cell receptor beta chains from one sample in a study of blood T cell repertoires in COVID-19. The repertoire was sequenced with immunoSEQ multiplex PCR; TCRdb's copy has only in-frame clones and lacks some. There are fewer than 400,000 clones in the sample; approximately 90% occur only once, and about 9.4% lies in the top ten. The specimen sequenced was PBMCs or T cells enriched from blood (not recorded which). The receptors here all came from a woman between 50 and 59 years old who had recovered from COVID-19. The CDR3 runs from the conserved cysteine through the conserved F or W. D genes are given only for firm matches. Clone sizes are given selectively: once, few, many, or a class where the clone is expanded.

TRBV21-1	.	18	TRBJ2-3	few	TGTGCCAGCAGCAAAGAATTGGCGGGGGCTCCCTACACAGATACGCAGTATTTT	CASSKELAGAPYTDTQYF
TRBV7-9	.	12	TRBJ1-1	once	TGTGCCAGCCGTGGAGTGAACACTGAAGCTTTCTTT	CASRGVNTEAFF
TRBV5-1	.	15	TRBJ2-7	.	TGCGCCAGCAGCTCGGCAGGACAAAGCTCCTACGAGCAGTACTTC	CASSSAGQSSYEQYF
TRBV7-2	.	14	TRBJ2-1	.	TGTGCCAGCAGCTTGGACAGCTCCTACAATGAGCAGTTCTTC	CASSLDSSYNEQFF
TRBV12-3/TRBV12-4	TRBD1	13	TRBJ2-2	.	TGTGCCAGCAGCAGACAGGGGGCCGGGGAGCTGTTTTTT	CASSRQGAGELFF
TRBV5-5	TRBD2	15	TRBJ2-3	.	TGTGCCAGCAGCTCCCGGGACTATACCACAGATACGCAGTATTTT	CASSSRDYTTDTQYF
TRBV19	.	11	TRBJ1-1	.	TGTGCCAGTATAGGAGGGACTGAAGCTTTCTTT	CASIGGTEAFF
TRBV30	.	12	TRBJ1-1	.	TGTGCCTGGAGTGCCGGGGGGACTGAAGCTTTCTTT	CAWSAGGTEAFF
TRBV10-3	.	16	TRBJ1-3	.	TGTGCCATCAGTGCCGGACGGGAGGGCTCTGGAAACACCATATATTTT	CAISAGREGSGNTIYF
TRBV28	.	14	TRBJ1-4	few	TGTGCCAGCAGTGGCAGGGGCGGTAATGAAAAACTGTTTTTT	CASSGRGGNEKLFF
TRBV11-2	.	13	TRBJ1-2	.	TGTGCCAGCAGCTTAGGACTTTTCTATGGCTACACCTTC	CASSLGLFYGYTF
TRBV7-9	.	15	TRBJ1-6	once	TGTGCCAGCAGCCCCCAGGAACAGGGTAATCCACCCCTCCACTTT	CASSPQEQGNPPLHF
TRBV5-1	TRBD1	13	TRBJ2-7	.	TGCGCCAGCAGCCCCACAGGGGCCTACGAGCAGTACTTC	CASSPTGAYEQYF
TRBV19	.	15	TRBJ1-3	.	TGTGCCAGTAGTAAGATTGACTACTCTGGAAACACCATATATTTT	CASSKIDYSGNTIYF
TRBV25-1	.	14	TRBJ1-5	few	TGTGCCAGCCGAGGACAGAATAGCAATCAGCCCCAGCATTTT	CASRGQNSNQPQHF
TRBV30	TRBD1	15	TRBJ1-5	.	TGTGCCTCCTCCCCCGGGACAGGAGGGGTAAGGCCCCAGCATTTT	CASSPGTGGVRPQHF
TRBV4-2	.	15	TRBJ1-2	few	TGTGCCAGCAGCCAAAGACACAGGGATGCCTATGGCTACACCTTC	CASSQRHRDAYGYTF
TRBV2	.	13	TRBJ2-1	.	TGTGCCAGCAGTGACCTAGACTACAATGAGCAGTTCTTC	CASSDLDYNEQFF
TRBV12-3/TRBV12-4	.	12	TRBJ2-7	.	TGTGCCAGCAGCTACAGGGGGGGCGAGCAGTACTTC	CASSYRGGEQYF
TRBV5-6	.	15	TRBJ2-1	.	TGTGCCAGCAGCTTGGACGATCAGGTCTACAATGAGCAGTTCTTC	CASSLDDQVYNEQFF
TRBV7-9	TRBD1	16	TRBJ1-2	.	TGTGCCAGCAGCTTACTACAGGGGACATCTTACTATGGCTACACCTTC	CASSLLQGTSYYGYTF
TRBV7-9	.	15	TRBJ2-2	.	TGTGCCAGCAGCTTCGGTAGGGGAAACACCGGGGAGCTGTTTTTT	CASSFGRGNTGELFF
TRBV11-2	TRBD2	14	TRBJ2-3	.	TGTGCCAGCGCCCCAGCGGGGGGCTCAGATACGCAGTATTTT	CASAPAGGSDTQYF
TRBV7-9	TRBD1	13	TRBJ1-3	.	TGTGCCAGCAGCCAAAGCGCTCAGGGGGCCATATATTTT	CASSQSAQGAIYF
TRBV4-2	.	15	TRBJ2-1	.	TGTGCCAGCAGCCAGGCCGCATTTGCGGCCAATGAGCAGTTCTTC	CASSQAAFAANEQFF
TRBV20-1	TRBD1	16	TRBJ2-4	.	TGCAGTGCTAGTTCTCTGGGACAGCGAGTGAAAAACATTCAGTACTTC	CSASSLGQRVKNIQYF
TRBV6-2/TRBV6-3	.	12	TRBJ2-7	.	TGTGCCAGCAGTGGGCAGGGTGTCGAGCAGTACTTC	CASSGQGVEQYF
TRBV5-4	.	14	TRBJ2-5	.	TGTGCCAGCAGCCCGGGGAACAGCCAAGAGACCCAGTACTTC	CASSPGNSQETQYF